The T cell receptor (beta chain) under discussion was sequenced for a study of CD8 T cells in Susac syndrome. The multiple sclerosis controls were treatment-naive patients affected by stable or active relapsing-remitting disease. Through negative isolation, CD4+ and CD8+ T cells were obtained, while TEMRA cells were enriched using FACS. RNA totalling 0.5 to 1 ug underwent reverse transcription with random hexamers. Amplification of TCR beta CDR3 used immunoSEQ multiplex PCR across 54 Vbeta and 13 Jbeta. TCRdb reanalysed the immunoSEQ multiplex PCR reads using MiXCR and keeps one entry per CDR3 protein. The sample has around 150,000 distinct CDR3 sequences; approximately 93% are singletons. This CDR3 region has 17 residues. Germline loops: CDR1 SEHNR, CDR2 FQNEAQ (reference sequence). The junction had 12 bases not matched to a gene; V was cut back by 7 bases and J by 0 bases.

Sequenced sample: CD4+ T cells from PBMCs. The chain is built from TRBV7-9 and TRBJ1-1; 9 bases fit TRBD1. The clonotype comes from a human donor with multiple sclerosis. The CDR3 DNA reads TGTGCCAGCACCGGGGGACAGGGAATAATAATGAACACTGAAGCTTTCTTT. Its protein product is CASTGGQGIIMNTEAFF. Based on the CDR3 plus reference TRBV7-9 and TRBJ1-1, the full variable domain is DTGVSQNPRHKITKRGQNVTFRCDPISEHNRLYWYRQTLGQGPEFLTYFQNEAQLEKSRLLSDRFSAERPKGSFSTLEIQRTEQGDSAMYLCASTGGQGIIMNTEAFFGQGTRLTVV.